This is a list of T cell receptor beta chains from one sample in a study of regulatory T cells in long-lasting Graves disease. TCRdb reprocessed the multiplex PCR reads with MiXCR, giving one entry per CDR3 protein. The table has under 300,000 distinct CDR3 sequences, around 19% seen once; the top ten hold more than 20%. Sequenced here: peripheral blood mononuclear cells (PBMCs), sampled at new diagnosis, from a patient treated with antithyroid drugs. These receptors came from a female donor with Graves disease. Both conserved end residues are trimmed from each CDR3. Clone size is stated in some rows and not others, as once, few, many or a class when expanded.

v_gene	len	j_gene	abundance	CDR3aa
TRBV24-1	12	TRBJ2-1	.	ATGQGVSYNEQF
TRBV7-9	16	TRBJ1-1	many	ASSLGAGTSLMNTEAF
TRBV24-1	11	TRBJ2-1	few	ATGVGAYNEQF
TRBV30	10	TRBJ2-3	many	AWSVLAGTQY
TRBV28	12	TRBJ2-5	many	ASSLYPGTETQY
TRBV15	12	TRBJ2-2	.	ATSRVEASGELF
TRBV5-5	13	TRBJ1-1	.	ASSFDRGRFGEAF
TRBV20-1	15	TRBJ2-3	.	SARDISAGGPPDTQY
TRBV6-1	16	TRBJ1-2	many	ASSDLRDNSPRAYGYT
TRBV11-2	13	TRBJ2-5	few	ASSFLAGGRETQY
TRBV6-1	14	TRBJ2-2	many	ASSRRAGVGTGELF
TRBV10-3	13	TRBJ2-2	many	AITSTSGNTGELF
TRBV7-9	13	TRBJ2-7	few	ASSALGTGVHEQY
TRBV4-1	11	TRBJ1-1	many	ASSRRQNTEAF
TRBV3-1	12	TRBJ2-2	many	ASSSGAFTGELF
TRBV10-3	11	TRBJ2-1	many	AISEGRDNEQF
TRBV15	13	TRBJ2-7	many	ATSRDPSGTYEQY
TRBV2	13	TRBJ2-5	many	ASSEFRAAQETQY
TRBV19	13	TRBJ1-1	many	ASSIVAGAGTEAF
TRBV3-1	16	TRBJ1-6	many	ASSRRGMRQGGNSPLH
TRBV3-1	11	TRBJ1-1	many	ASSQDLKGLAF
TRBV6-9	14	TRBJ2-3	many	ASSYGSGQSPDTQY
TRBV10-1	10	TRBJ2-7	many	ASSDGSYEQY
TRBV12-3/TRBV12-4	11	TRBJ1-1	many	ASRGRRGPEAF
TRBV12-3/TRBV12-4	11	TRBJ2-7	many	ASSNGTRPEQY
TRBV6-1	15	TRBJ1-5	many	ASSPGTGGSGNQPQH
TRBV12-3/TRBV12-4	12	TRBJ2-7	many	ASSTPGLAYEQY
TRBV7-2	13	TRBJ2-7	.	ASSPTTGYSYEQY
TRBV11-2	14	TRBJ2-3	many	ASSLLAGARADTQY
TRBV9	10	TRBJ2-1	few	ASSVDGGKQF